The present TCR beta chain was sequenced within a study of blood T cell repertoires in COVID-19. Data came from immunoSEQ multiplex PCR; TCRdb stores just in-frame clones and leaves some out. This repertoire shows fewer than 150,000 clones, 84% found once; its top ten account for 5% to 7.5%. Germline V gene data show CDR1 as SNHLY and CDR2 as FYNNEI. Unmatched junction bases numbered 5, after V lost 7 bases and J lost 2 bases. The CDR3 is 15 amino acids. Material for sequencing was peripheral blood. The TCR comes from a human donor in a cohort sampled during active COVID-19. The V and J genes are TRBV2 and TRBJ2-2; 9 bases align to TRBD2. CDR3 in amino acids: CASTIAGANTGELFF. The CDR3 coding sequence is TGTGCCAGCACCATAGCGGGGGCCAACACCGGGGAGCTGTTTTTT. Supplemented by reference TRBV2 and TRBJ2-2, the full variable domain reads EPEVTQTPSHQVTQMGQEVILRCVPISNHLYFYWYRQILGQKVEFLVSFYNNEISEKSEIFDDQFSVERPDGSNFTLKIRSTKLEDSAMYFCASTIAGANTGELFFGEGSRLTVL.